The following is a T cell receptor beta chain sequence with its context. Antigen unknown. This PCR relied on a set of 60 Vbeta primers and 13 Jbeta primers. Libraries were prepared by immunoSEQ multiplex PCR; TCRdb keeps only in-frame clonotypes and omits some of them. The data contain 100,000 to 150,000 clones, more than 75% of them singletons. The V end was cut by 1 base, the J end by 7 bases, with 8 bases between. The CDR3 has 12 residues. Germline loops: CDR1 SGHKS, CDR2 YYEKEE (reference sequence). This entry comes from a study of cytomegalovirus exposure and HLA in healthy donors. Study-level background: HLA-typed donors contributed around 88 million unique TCRs, which were held in an early data release. Findings and limits, study-wide: Segments of the TCR beta V type were, in most cases, productive about 87% or about 30% of the time in an earlier analysis.

Sequenced input: PBMCs. V is TRBV5-5 and J is TRBJ1-2, with unresolved D. This TCR was recovered from a man aged 25-45 years in good health and CMV-seropositive. The CDR3 sequence: CASSLPQVGYTF. The CDR3 bases are TGTGCCAGCAGCTTGCCTCAGGTTGGCTACACCTTC.